This section outlines one T cell receptor beta chain sequence together with its context. The target antigen is unknown. The data are from a study of shared clonotypes between healthy human individuals. Whole-study results and caveats: Relative to clonotypes present in all four donors, those not shared had lower generation probabilities.

Replicate PCRs from sorted subsets contained 200 ng DNA, which is 29,000 or so T cell genomes. Sequencing was performed with immunoSEQ multiplex PCR; in TCRdb, only in-frame clones are kept and a portion is missing. This sample has more than 2,000,000 clones, with 85% to 95% found just once. CDR1 SGHRS and CDR2 YFSETQ come from the germline V gene. The CDR3 is 16 residues long. After removal of 3 bases from V and 4 bases from J, the junction contained 9 bases not matched to a gene. The chain combines TRBV5-1 with TRBJ1-1; TRBD1 agrees at 10 bases. The receptor comes from a man aged 18-30 years in good health. Some clones in this sample may be carry-over from other donors' samples. Sequenced: naive CD4+ T cells from PBMCs. Regarding subset: CD45RA+ positively selected. The CDR3: CASSSGQGVSSTEAFF. In nucleotides, the CDR3 is TGCGCCAGCAGCTCTGGACAGGGGGTGAGTAGCACTGAAGCTTTCTTT.